The T cell receptor (beta chain) described here comes from a study of blood T cells in healthy people across ages. Findings and caveats of the study: TCR beta diversity, measured per million T cells, fell in a roughly linear way with age. Fewer expanded clones and more diversity marked long-lived versus aged donors. It was not known whether donors were CMV positive (a possible confounder of expanded clonotype changes).

This clonotype was detected only a few times. As yet, its antigen is unknown. Next came a second PCR, run for roughly 6 to 11 cycles, which used a sample-barcoded 5' primer along with a J-beta primer mix. TCRdb re-called the 5' RACE reads with MiXCR, one entry per CDR3 protein. The data contain fewer than 950,000 distinct CDR3 sequences, 53% of them singletons. This TCR derives from a man aged 80 or over in good health. The sample was blood.

CDR3 residues: CASSPGGGIQPQHF. DNA for the CDR3: TGTGCCAGCAGCCCAGGGGGGGGCATCCAGCCCCAGCATTTT. The chain joins TRBV7-9 to TRBJ1-5; 7 bases map to TRBD1. J was trimmed by 7 bases and V by 5 bases; bases with no gene match: 8. This CDR3 spans 14 amino acids. CDR1 and CDR2 (germline): SEHNR, FQNEAQ (reference sequence).